This is a list of T cell receptor beta chains from one sample in a study of CD8 T cells in ankylosing spondylitis. TCRdb independently ran MiXCR on the 5' RACE reads; one entry per CDR3 protein. Here the sample spans about 750,000 distinct CDR3 sequences, roughly 19% being singletons. The material sequenced was blood, either unsorted or a sorted T cell fraction (not recorded which). The receptor set was obtained from a male donor with ankylosing spondylitis. CDR3s include the opening cysteine and the closing phenylalanine or tryptophan. Fields, in order: J gene, clone size, V gene, D gene, CDR3 protein, CDR3 DNA. D genes are given only for firm matches. Not every row has a clone size; where given, it reads once, few, many or a size class.

>TRBJ1-6|NA|TRBV25-1|NA
CASSGGRIYNSPLHF
TGTGCCAGCAGTGGAGGACGGATTTATAATTCACCCCTCCACTTT
>TRBJ2-7|NA|TRBV12-3/TRBV12-4|NA
CASMQGESILYEQYF
TGTGCCAGCATGCAAGGGGAGTCTATCCTCTACGAGCAGTACTTC
>TRBJ1-1|few|TRBV19|NA
CASSIVTGWDTEAFF
TGTGCCAGTAGTATAGTGACAGGATGGGACACTGAAGCTTTCTTT
>TRBJ1-1|few|TRBV18|TRBD1
CASSRKGQGDTEAFF
TGTGCCAGCTCCCGAAAGGGACAGGGGGACACTGAAGCTTTCTTT
>TRBJ2-2|few|TRBV29-1|NA
CSVPGATGELFF
TGCAGCGTGCCGGGAGCTACCGGGGAGCTGTTTTTT
>TRBJ2-7|NA|TRBV4-2|TRBD1
CASSQTGTAYEQYF
TGTGCCAGCAGCCAGACCGGGACAGCCTACGAGCAGTACTTC
>TRBJ1-5|few|TRBV4-1|NA
CASSQPGTLREAQHF
TGCGCCAGCAGCCAACCCGGGACACTTCGCGAGGCCCAGCATTTT
>TRBJ2-1|many|TRBV2|NA
CASSFGGLGTGEQFF
TGTGCCAGCAGCTTTGGGGGACTGGGGACGGGTGAGCAGTTCTTC
>TRBJ2-5|few|TRBV28|NA
CASSKRLTGTQYF
TGTGCCAGCAGTAAGAGACTGACTGGGACCCAGTACTTC
>TRBJ1-2|NA|TRBV6-1|TRBD1
CASSIGTGGSYGYTF
TGTGCCAGCAGCATTGGGACAGGGGGTAGCTATGGCTACACCTTC
>TRBJ2-1|many|TRBV29-1|TRBD2
CSVGLAGVYNEQFF
TGCAGCGTAGGCCTAGCGGGAGTTTATAATGAGCAGTTCTTC
>TRBJ2-7|once|TRBV6-5|TRBD2
CASSFSWTSGITYEQYF
TGTGCCAGCAGTTTTTCGTGGACGAGCGGGATTACTTACGAGCAGTACTTC
>TRBJ2-7|few|TRBV14|NA
CASSPREGGEVYEQYF
TGTGCCAGCAGCCCGAGAGAAGGGGGTGAGGTTTACGAGCAGTACTTC
>TRBJ2-3|NA|TRBV28|NA
CASSLRTGMDTQYF
TGTGCCAGCAGTCTAAGAACAGGGATGGATACGCAGTATTTT
>TRBJ1-5|NA|TRBV10-3|NA
CATKQGNQPQHF
TGTGCCACTAAACAGGGTAATCAGCCCCAGCATTTT
>TRBJ2-3|few|TRBV12-3/TRBV12-4|TRBD2
CASSAGLAGVEDTQYF
TGTGCCAGCAGTGCGGGACTAGCGGGAGTGGAAGATACGCAGTATTTT
>TRBJ1-2|NA|TRBV20-1|NA
CSARSPGGFGYTF
TGCAGTGCTAGAAGCCCGGGGGGCTTTGGCTACACCTTC
>TRBJ2-7|NA|TRBV20-1|NA
CSARGKLTSFYEQYF
TGCAGTGCTAGGGGAAAACTGACTAGTTTCTACGAGCAGTACTTC
>TRBJ2-5|few|TRBV11-2|TRBD2
CASSRGSGVGETQYF
TGTGCCAGCAGCAGAGGTAGCGGGGTTGGAGAGACCCAGTACTTC
>TRBJ2-5|many|TRBV12-3/TRBV12-4|NA
CASKGETQYF
TGTGCCAGCAAGGGAGAGACCCAGTACTTC
>TRBJ2-5|few|TRBV5-1|TRBD2
CASSTSGAYQETQYF
TGCGCCAGCAGTACTAGCGGGGCCTACCAAGAGACCCAGTACTTC
>TRBJ1-5|NA|TRBV28|TRBD1
CASRVTGGEYSNQPQHF
TGTGCCAGCAGGGTGACAGGGGGAGAATATAGCAATCAGCCCCAGCATTTT
>TRBJ2-1|few|TRBV6-2/TRBV6-3|TRBD2
CASRASGGWINEQFF
TGTGCCAGCAGGGCTAGCGGGGGGTGGATCAATGAGCAGTTCTTC
>TRBJ1-4|few|TRBV4-1|NA
CASSQGVSEKLFF
TGCGCCAGCAGCCAAGGAGTCAGCGAAAAACTGTTTTTT
>TRBJ2-2|NA|TRBV4-1|NA
CASSQAPDSGTGELFF
TGCGCCAGCAGCCAAGCCCCGGACAGTGGCACCGGGGAGCTGTTTTTT
>TRBJ2-2|NA|TRBV5-5|NA
CASSPAVGELFF
TGTGCCAGCAGCCCGGCGGTCGGGGAGCTGTTTTTT
>TRBJ2-1|NA|TRBV5-1|TRBD1
CASSSGQGDEQFF
TGCGCCAGCAGCTCTGGCCAGGGGGATGAGCAGTTCTTC
>TRBJ2-7|NA|TRBV5-1|NA
CASSFERRSYEQYF
TGCGCCAGCAGCTTCGAGCGGCGATCCTACGAGCAGTACTTC
>TRBJ2-7|NA|TRBV18|TRBD1
CASSPKGPGTGGLEQYF
TGTGCCAGCTCACCAAAGGGCCCCGGGACAGGGGGCCTTGAGCAGTACTTC